This T cell receptor (beta chain) was identified in a study of blood T cell repertoires in COVID-19. Study in general: Specimens from acute and convalescent COVID-19 originated in the United States, Italy and Spain. Sample material is recorded as cDNA or gDNA derived from T cells, B-cell-depleted T cells, or PBMCs.

Source study methods: By means of reference gene primer amplification, nucleated cell counts were estimated. Sequencing was performed with immunoSEQ multiplex PCR; in TCRdb, only in-frame clones are kept and a portion is missing. The V and J calls and clone size are taken from that table; D and trimming were inferred from the DNA. The profile shows approximately 190,000 clones, nearly 90% of them singletons. On this clone: The sample carries other DNA sequences with the same CDR3.

Trimming left V 4 bases short and J 3 bases short, with 4 bases between. This CDR3 spans 11 amino acids. This chain uses TRBV12-3 or TRBV12-4 with TRBJ2-7; D is undetermined. Sequencing was done on a sample of peripheral blood. This clonotype was sampled from a woman aged 40 to 49 who had recovered from COVID-19. CDR3 sequence: CASSSNYEQYF. For the CDR3, the DNA is TGTGCCAGCAGTTCAAACTACGAGCAGTACTTC.